The T cell receptor (beta chain) described here comes from a study of patients and donors after allogeneic stem cell transplantation. TCRdb re-derived calls from the RT-PCR reads in MiXCR, one entry per CDR3 protein. Among over 130,000 distinct CDR3 sequences listed, about a third were seen once. V lost 7 bases to trimming and J lost 5 bases, with 17 bases between them. Germline V lookup: CDR1 MNHNS, CDR2 SASEGT. The CDR3 spans 14 residues. This clonotype was seen more than once but under ten times. This clonotype was sampled from a human donor who was either an allogeneic HSCT recipient or a stem cell or donor lymphocyte infusion donor (not recorded which). It is not recorded whose cells these are; they may come from a transplant donor. This sequence joins TRBV6-1 and TRBJ1-2; D unclear. The sample comprised blood, either unsorted or a sorted T cell fraction (not recorded which). The CDR3: CASKVHTSWYGYTF. The CDR3 bases are TGTGCCAGCAAAGTGCACACCTCTTGGTATGGCTACACCTTC.